The entry that follows covers one TCR beta chain sequence. What it recognizes is unknown. The sample belongs to a study of cytomegalovirus exposure and HLA in healthy donors. The overall study: Most genotyped donors, roughly 80% of 300 to 400, had Caucasian-associated genetic ancestry. Points from the study as a whole: Later analysis associated a missense DCLRE1C variant with TCR beta V- and J-gene trimming. Sequences of the TCR beta chain were said to predict the HLA-A and HLA-B alleles of most subjects accurately.

Researchers ran the PCR with 60 Vbeta and 13 Jbeta primers. Assay used: immunoSEQ multiplex PCR; TCRdb lists only in-frame clones, some missing. The sample lists about 120,000 clones; 76% were seen once. The germline V gene has CDR1 SNHLY and CDR2 FYNNEI. V gave up 4 bases and J gave up 7 bases; unmatched junction bases: 1. The CDR3 covers 12 residues. The chain is built from TRBV2 and TRBJ2-7; 10 bases fit TRBD1. The specimen sequenced was PBMCs. This sequence was found in a woman aged 40 to 49 in good health and CMV-seropositive. The CDR3 coding sequence is TGTGCCAGCAGTGGGACAGGGGGAGAGCAGTACTTC. It encodes CASSGTGGEQYF.